A selection of T cell receptor beta chains follows, all from one sample in a study of cytomegalovirus exposure and HLA in healthy donors. Sequencing used immunoSEQ multiplex PCR; TCRdb keeps in-frame clones, though not all of them. The sample shows approximately 150,000 clones, approximately 93% of them seen only once. The sample was PBMCs. These receptor sequences come from a man between 18 and 29 years old in good health and CMV-seronegative. Each CDR3 is given with its conserved first and last residue. The D gene is left open where the match is weak. Expanded clones get a size class; other rows say once, few or many, or leave the size out.

cdr3_aa cdr3_nt v_call clone_size d_call j_call
CASRTVNQPQHF TGTGCCAGCAGGACAGTTAATCAGCCCCAGCATTTT TRBV6-6 once - TRBJ1-5
CASSLAGQGQFF TGTGCCAGCAGCTTGGCCGGACAGGGCCAGTTCTTC TRBV5-6 - TRBD1 TRBJ2-1
CASSPLTRFYGYTF TGTGCCAGCAGTCCCCTGACACGATTCTATGGCTACACCTTC TRBV6-5 - - TRBJ1-2
CASSDPERGGYEQYF TGTGCCAGCAGTGACCCCGAGCGGGGGGGGTACGAGCAGTACTTC TRBV6-1 - TRBD2 TRBJ2-7
CASSPSGSETQYF TGCGCCAGCAGCCCCTCGGGGTCAGAGACCCAGTACTTC TRBV5-1 - - TRBJ2-5
CASSPPGLAGPQQFF TGTGCCAGCTCACCTCCGGGACTAGCGGGACCGCAGCAGTTCTTC TRBV18 once TRBD2 TRBJ2-1
CASSFGTGRLSYGYTF TGTGCCAGCAGTTTCGGGACAGGGAGGTTATCCTATGGCTACACCTTC TRBV27 - TRBD1 TRBJ1-2
CASSLRTSGRVETQYF TGTGCCAGCAGTTTAAGGACTAGCGGGAGGGTGGAGACCCAGTACTTC TRBV27 - TRBD2 TRBJ2-5
CSGDFQETQYF TGCAGTGGGGACTTTCAAGAGACCCAGTACTTC TRBV20-1 - - TRBJ2-5
CASREIDGNYGYTF TGTGCCAGCAGGGAGATAGACGGAAACTATGGCTACACCTTC TRBV2 - - TRBJ1-2
CASSVPGQGVRNEQYF TGTGCCAGCAGCGTACCGGGACAGGGGGTTCGGAACGAGCAGTACTTC TRBV5-8 - TRBD1 TRBJ2-7
CASSKGQGSFSQAEAFF TGTGCCAGCAGCAAGGGACAGGGTAGCTTCTCTCAGGCTGAAGCTTTCTTT TRBV5-6 - TRBD1 TRBJ1-1
CASSLSPEMNTEAFF TGTGCCAGCAGCTTGTCTCCGGAGATGAACACTGAAGCTTTCTTT TRBV5-8 - - TRBJ1-1
CASSEFGRGSGYTF TGTGCCAGCAGTGAATTTGGCAGGGGGTCTGGCTACACCTTC TRBV6-1 - TRBD1 TRBJ1-2
CASSSMTGKGNYGYTF TGTGCCAGCAGTTCCATGACAGGGAAGGGGAACTATGGCTACACCTTC TRBV6-5 - TRBD1 TRBJ1-2
CSVKQGSNQPQHF TGCAGCGTTAAACAGGGAAGCAATCAGCCCCAGCATTTT TRBV29-1 - - TRBJ1-5
CASSRPDRLQETQYF TGCGCCAGCAGCCGACCGGACAGACTCCAAGAGACCCAGTACTTC TRBV5-1 - - TRBJ2-5
CASSHANRGVEQYF TGCGCCAGCAGCCACGCCAACAGGGGCGTCGAGCAGTACTTC TRBV5-1 - TRBD1 TRBJ2-7
CASSLLSHADTEAFF TGTGCCAGCAGCTTACTAAGCCATGCGGACACTGAAGCTTTCTTT TRBV11-2 few - TRBJ1-1
CASSPSGRTYNEQFF TGTGCCAGCAGCCCCAGCGGGAGGACCTACAATGAGCAGTTCTTC TRBV6-1 - TRBD2 TRBJ2-1
CASSQDGTSAYNEQFF TGCGCCAGCAGCCAAGACGGGACTAGCGCCTACAATGAGCAGTTCTTC TRBV4-3 once TRBD2 TRBJ2-1
CASSLGTGYADTQYF TGTGCCAGCAGCCTCGGGACAGGGTATGCAGATACGCAGTATTTT TRBV27 - TRBD1 TRBJ2-3
CASSKGQPGNYGYTF TGCGCCAGCAGCAAGGGACAGCCGGGAAACTATGGCTACACCTTC TRBV5-1 - TRBD1 TRBJ1-2
CASSLGAGDEQFF TGCGCCAGCAGCTTGGGGGCAGGGGATGAGCAGTTCTTC TRBV5-1 - - TRBJ2-1
CASSTPTGYEQYF TGTGCCAGCAGTACCCCGACGGGCTACGAGCAGTACTTC TRBV6-5 - - TRBJ2-7
CASTSGRGSYNEQFF TGTGCCAGCACCTCGGGCAGGGGATCCTACAATGAGCAGTTCTTC TRBV2 - - TRBJ2-1
CASLAWDTAGELFF TGTGCCAGTTTAGCGTGGGATACGGCCGGGGAGCTGTTTTTT TRBV19 - - TRBJ2-2
CASSEGRAITGELFF TGTGCCAGCAGTGAAGGGAGAGCAATCACCGGGGAGCTGTTTTTT TRBV6-1 - - TRBJ2-2
CASGRRDFSSTDTQYF TGTGCTAGTGGCCGGAGGGACTTTTCTAGCACAGATACGCAGTATTTT TRBV12-5 - - TRBJ2-3
CASSLGVGGQPQHF TGTGCCAGCAGCTTAGGCGTAGGGGGTCAGCCCCAGCATTTT TRBV7-8 - - TRBJ1-5
CASSYSPAAEGKLFF TGTGCCAGCAGTTACTCCCCGGCGGCGGAAGGAAAACTGTTTTTT TRBV6-5 once - TRBJ1-4
CASSGPAGGTQYF TGTGCCAGCAGTGGACCCGCCGGGGGGACCCAGTACTTC TRBV27 - - TRBJ2-5
CASSERGGPIDTQYF TGTGCCAGCAGTGAAAGAGGAGGGCCCATAGATACGCAGTATTTT TRBV2 - - TRBJ2-3
CASSLGTAQAFF TGTGCCAGCAGCCTAGGGACAGCGCAAGCTTTCTTT TRBV7-9 - TRBD1 TRBJ1-1
CASSSGTSMLYGYTF TGTGCCAGCAGCTCCGGGACTTCTATGCTCTATGGCTACACCTTC TRBV5-4 - - TRBJ1-2
CASTSSSYNEQFF TGTGCCAGCACTTCGAGCTCCTACAATGAGCAGTTCTTC TRBV27 - - TRBJ2-1
CASRRAGSGVEAFF TGTGCCAGCAGAAGAGCCGGGAGCGGAGTTGAAGCTTTCTTT TRBV28 - - TRBJ1-1
CATSGRQGAGTDTQYF TGTGCCACCAGTGGAAGACAGGGGGCTGGCACAGATACGCAGTATTTT TRBV15 - TRBD1 TRBJ2-3
CASSYSTVMNTEAFF TGTGCCAGCAGTTACTCGACAGTTATGAACACTGAAGCTTTCTTT TRBV6-5 - - TRBJ1-1
CASSLAETGEYEQFF TGCGCCAGCAGCTTGGCGGAGACAGGGGAGTATGAGCAGTTCTTC TRBV5-1 once TRBD1 TRBJ2-1
CASSPGTGASPLHF TGTGCCAGCAGTCCCGGGACAGGGGCTTCACCCCTCCACTTT TRBV6-5 - TRBD1 TRBJ1-6
CASSAQGNPPETQYF TGTGCCAGCAGTGCACAGGGGAATCCACCAGAGACCCAGTACTTC TRBV9 - TRBD1 TRBJ2-5
CASSLAGGNMNTEAFF TGCGCCAGCAGCTTGGCCGGAGGGAACATGAACACTGAAGCTTTCTTT TRBV5-1 once - TRBJ1-1
CASSYDRTSLSDTQYF TGTGCCAGCAGCTACGACAGGACTAGCCTCTCAGATACGCAGTATTTT TRBV7-2 once TRBD2 TRBJ2-3
CASSPGQGNQPQHF TGTGCCAGCAGCCCGGGACAGGGTAATCAGCCCCAGCATTTT TRBV28 - TRBD1 TRBJ1-5
CASSQDRTLFSYEQYF TGCGCCAGCAGCCAAGACCGGACACTCTTCTCCTACGAGCAGTACTTC TRBV4-1 - - TRBJ2-7
CASSYSILAGGLGNEQFF TGTGCCAGCAGCTACAGTATCCTAGCGGGAGGGCTCGGGAATGAGCAGTTCTTC TRBV27 - TRBD2 TRBJ2-1
CASSPAGEIRGETQYF TGTGCCAGCAGCCCAGCGGGGGAAATAAGGGGAGAGACCCAGTACTTC TRBV7-9 - TRBD2 TRBJ2-5
CASSPSPTSGVRTQYF TGTGCCAGTAGTCCGTCCCCCACTTCTGGAGTCAGGACCCAGTACTTC TRBV19 - - TRBJ2-5
CASSFRNRGDTEAFF TGTGCCAGCAGCTTCAGAAACAGGGGAGATACTGAAGCTTTCTTT TRBV11-3 - TRBD1 TRBJ1-1
CASSPPGRASFF TGCGCCAGCAGCCCTCCCGGGAGGGCGTCTTTCTTT TRBV4-1 - - TRBJ1-1
CAWTPGLADNPYEQYF TGTGCCTGGACCCCCGGGCTAGCAGACAACCCCTACGAGCAGTACTTC TRBV30 - - TRBJ2-7
CASSTSSAGEQFF TGTGCCAGTAGTACCTCTAGCGCCGGTGAGCAGTTCTTC TRBV19 - - TRBJ2-1
CASSQAVQAYEQYF TGCGCCAGCAGCCAAGCTGTACAGGCCTACGAGCAGTACTTC TRBV4-1 - - TRBJ2-7
CARRSGPNSDTQYF TGTGCCAGGAGGAGCGGGCCAAACTCAGATACGCAGTATTTT TRBV27 - - TRBJ2-3
CASSLGASGVNTGELFF TGTGCCAGCAGCTTAGGTGCTAGCGGTGTGAACACCGGGGAGCTGTTTTTT TRBV7-3 - TRBD2 TRBJ2-2
CASSQDLQRGAALETQYF TGTGCCAGCAGCCAAGATTTACAGCGGGGGGCGGCGCTAGAGACCCAGTACTTC TRBV4-2 once TRBD2 TRBJ2-5